One sample yielded the 31 T cell receptor gamma chains listed below, sequenced in a study of gamma delta lymphoproliferative disorders and STAT genes. The receptor sequences were amplified from genomic DNA of peripheral blood mononuclear cells. TCRdb re-called the multiplex PCR reads with CATT. The sample lists 4,000 or so gamma-chain clones, roughly 7% occurring once. The source material was blood. These receptors all come from a human donor in good health.

Many counts were recorded for this clone. This sequence joins TRGV2 and TRGJ1 or TRGJ2. The J gene, not given by TCRdb, was assigned here from a germline match of the nucleotide sequence. The length of the CDR3 is 14 residues. V was pared by 0 bases and J by 4 bases, with 6 bases of the junction left unmatched. Germline V lookup: CDR1 EGSNGY, CDR2 YDSYNSKV. The CDR3 sequence is CATWDGQGYYKKLF. The CDR3 DNA reads as TGTGCCACCTGGGACGGGCAGGGCTATTATAAGAAACTCTTT.

Judged by abundance, this clone is medium-sized (0.01 to 0.1%). The CDR3: CATWDGGNSNYYKKLF. The CDR3 nucleotides are TGTGCCACCTGGGATGGGGGAAACTCAAATTATTATAAGAAACTCTTT. The chain carries TRGV4 and TRGJ1 or TRGJ2. TCRdb records no J gene; here it was assigned by comparing the DNA to germline. The CDR3 is 16 amino acids. Germline V gene data show CDR1 as EGSTGY and CDR2 as YDSYTSSV. V shed 0 bases, J shed 1 base, and the junction held 9 bases outside the gene matches.

In its sample, this clone is medium-sized. It is unclear where the CDR3 begins or ends on the DNA, so no DNA is shown, and the CDR3 is as TCRdb lists it. The V gene reported is TRGV11; the J gene is uncalled. TRGV11 is known as an ORF, though its function is uncertain. Both ends counted, the CDR3 spans 18 residues. The CDR3 reads CTTVPAGFGGSNYYKKLF.

This clone was seen ten or more times. This rearrangement joins TRGV9 to TRGJP. No J gene was available from TCRdb, and it was assigned here by a germline match of the DNA. V lost 0 bases and J lost 2; bases outside the gene matches: 1. CDR1 and CDR2 from the germline V gene are GITISATS and ISYDGTV (reference sequence). CDR3 size: 17 residues. In nucleotides, the CDR3 is TGTGCCTTGTGGGAGGTGCGGCAAGAGTTGGGCAAAAAAATCAAGGTATTT. It translates to CALWEVRQELGKKIKVF.

This clone is medium-sized by share. The chain has TRGV8 and TRGJ1 or TRGJ2. TCRdb records no J gene; here it was assigned by comparing the DNA to germline. With V trimmed by 8 bases and J by 1 base, 5 bases remained unmatched. CDR3 length: 12 residues. Looked up from germline, CDR1 is VENAVY and CDR2 is YDSYNSRV. CDR3 DNA: TGTGCCACCTCACTAAATTATTATAAGAAACTCTTT. Amino acid sequence: CATSLNYYKKLF.

By share, this clone counts as medium-sized. The chain recombines TRGV4 with TRGJ1 or TRGJ2. No J gene was available from TCRdb, and it was assigned here by a germline match of the DNA. The trim removed 3 bases at V and 8 bases at J, leaving 4 bases unmatched. Germline-derived CDR1 and CDR2 are EGSTGY and YDSYTSSV. The CDR3 runs 11 residues. The CDR3 reads CATWDLNKKLF. The CDR3 DNA follows: TGTGCCACCTGGGATCTGAATAAGAAACTCTTT.

Sample share makes this clone medium-sized. V and J are TRGV2 and TRGJP2. Because TCRdb records no J gene, it was assigned here through a match of the DNA to germline. V trimming: 12 bases; J trimming: 4 bases; junction bases outside the gene matches: 17. The CDR3 extends over 15 amino acids. Germline CDR1 EGSNGY, CDR2 YDSYNSKV. For the CDR3, the DNA is TGTGCCCCCCTATTGATTGCCTCTAGTGATTGGATCAAGACGTTT. This encodes CAPLLIASSDWIKTF.

By share, this clone ranks as medium-sized. V usage is TRGV11 and J usage is TRGJ1 or TRGJ2. Here the J gene came from matching the DNA to germline, since TCRdb omits it. TRGV11 belongs to the ORF category, with a function that is uncertain. This CDR3 has 15 residues. V dropped 0 bases and J dropped 2; count of bases not matched to a gene: 4. This CDR3 is CACWIRHDYYYKKLF. The CDR3 nucleotides read TGTGCCTGCTGGATTAGGCACGACTATTATTATAAGAAACTCTTT.

This clone is medium-sized. This sample includes further DNA sequences coding for the same CDR3. V is TRGV4 and J is TRGJP1. The J gene is absent in TCRdb and was assigned here via DNA matching to germline. Unmatched junction bases numbered 2, after V lost 1 base and J lost 0 bases. Germline V lookup: CDR1 EGSTGY, CDR2 YDSYTSSV. This CDR3 is built from 15 residues. The DNA of the CDR3 is TGTGCCACCTGGGATGGTTATACCACTGGTTGGTTCAAGATATTT. Translated, it gives CATWDGYTTGWFKIF.

This clone is termed medium-sized (0.01 to 0.1%). The chain couples TRGV2 to TRGJ1 or TRGJ2. TCRdb is silent on the J gene; assignment here came from matching the DNA to germline. Germline V CDR1 and CDR2: EGSNGY, YDSYNSKV. The CDR3 consists of 16 residues. V shed 1 base, J shed 5 bases, and the junction held 14 bases outside the gene matches. This CDR3 reads CATWDGEINPHYKKLF. The CDR3 DNA reads TGTGCCACCTGGGACGGCGAAATTAATCCCCATTATAAGAAACTCTTT.

This clone is medium-sized by share. The chain uses TRGV8 and TRGJ1 or TRGJ2. Assignment of the J gene here rests on matching the DNA to germline, because TCRdb gives none. In germline, CDR1 is VENAVY, CDR2 YDSYNSRV. The V gene end was trimmed by 3 bases and the J gene end by 7 bases; junction bases not matched to a gene: 3. CDR3 length: 11 residues. The CDR3 sequence is CATWDEYKKLF. The CDR3 DNA follows: TGTGCCACCTGGGATGAATATAAGAAACTCTTT.

The rearrangement links TRGV4 to TRGJP1. TCRdb carries no J gene annotation; the J gene was assigned here by matching the DNA with germline. CDR1 is EGSTGY, CDR2 YDSYTSSV, per germline. The trim removed 5 bases at V and 5 bases at J, leaving 2 bases unmatched. The CDR3 runs 12 residues. The CDR3 region has the DNA TGTGCCACCTGGGTAACTGGTTGGTTCAAGATATTT. Protein product: CATWVTGWFKIF.

Judged by abundance, this clone is medium-sized. In DNA, the CDR3 is TGTGCCACCTGGGCGCTAGGTGGCTATAAGAAACTCTTT. It codes for CATWALGGYKKLF. The chain combines TRGV8 with TRGJ1 or TRGJ2. TCRdb records no J gene; here it was assigned by comparing the DNA to germline. With V trimmed by 5 bases and J by 7 bases, 11 bases remained unmatched. This CDR3 contains 13 residues. Germline lookup yields CDR1 VENAVY and CDR2 YDSYNSRV.

The chain combines TRGV4 with TRGJ1 or TRGJ2. Germline matching of the DNA provided the J gene here, since TCRdb leaves it blank. Germline-derived CDR1 and CDR2 are EGSTGY and YDSYTSSV. The V segment lost 2 bases and the J segment 9 bases; nucleotides outside the gene matches: 7. The CDR3 length is 12 residues. The CDR3 loop is CATWDVSFKKLF. The CDR3 DNA is TGTGCCACCTGGGATGTGTCATTTAAGAAACTCTTT.

In this sample, this clone is medium-sized (0.01 to 0.1%). Different DNA sequences within this sample yield the same CDR3. The chain combines TRGV2 with TRGJ1 or TRGJ2. Here the J gene came from matching the DNA to germline, since TCRdb omits it. Trimming cost V 0 bases and J 7 bases; bases outside gene matches: 3. This CDR3 has 12 residues. CDR1 is EGSNGY, CDR2 YDSYNSKV, per germline. DNA of the CDR3: TGTGCCACCTGGGACGGGGGCTATAAGAAACTCTTT. Translation gives CATWDGGYKKLF.

Comments on this clone: No DNA is shown, since the ends of the CDR3 on it are uncertain; the CDR3 is the one TCRdb lists. The J gene has no call, while the V gene is TRGV3. Germline V gene data show CDR1 as VTNTFY and CDR2 as YDVSTARD (reference sequence). 18 amino acids form the CDR3, both terminal residues included. CDR3 loop: CATWDKNIRNSLAVEQHF.

This clone was seen a handful of times. The genes are TRGV4 and TRGJ1 or TRGJ2. The J gene is absent in TCRdb and was assigned here via DNA matching to germline. The CDR3 has 16 residues. Germline CDR1 and CDR2: EGSTGY and YDSYTSSV. The junction had 15 bases not matched to a gene; V was cut back by 0 bases and J by 7 bases. In DNA form, the CDR3 reads TGTGCCACCTGGGATGGGCCTTGGCTTTTAACCTATAAGAAACTCTTT. The encoded protein is CATWDGPWLLTYKKLF.

The chain couples TRGV3 to TRGJ1 or TRGJ2. No J gene was available from TCRdb, and it was assigned here by a germline match of the DNA. CDR3 size: 9 residues. Germline V gene data show CDR1 as VTNTFY and CDR2 as YDVSTARD (reference sequence). V was pared by 11 bases and J by 3 bases, with 1 base of the junction left unmatched. CDR3 coding DNA: TGTGCCATTTATTATAAGAAACTCTTT. Its translation: CAIYYKKLF.

In its sample, this clone is medium-sized. No DNA is shown, since the ends of the CDR3 on it are uncertain; the CDR3 is the one TCRdb lists. No J gene was called, and the V gene is TRGV11. TRGV11 is reported as an ORF; its role is uncertain. The CDR3 is 19 amino acids in total, end residues counted. The CDR3 here is CTTVPAGLDVYTTGWFKIF.

By frequency in the sample, this clone is medium-sized (0.01 to 0.1%). The CDR3: CATWDISKKLF. CDR3 coding DNA: TGTGCCACCTGGGATATATCGAAGAAACTCTTT. The V gene is TRGV8, the J gene TRGJ1 or TRGJ2. The J gene comes from matching the DNA to germline here; TCRdb lacks it. The CDR3 length is 11 residues. Germline values: CDR1 VENAVY, CDR2 YDSYNSRV. The V and J ends lost 2 bases and 10 bases, in that order; junction bases with no gene match: 5.

This clone is medium-sized in the sample. This rearrangement joins TRGV10 to TRGJ1 or TRGJ2. Germline matching of the DNA provided the J gene here, since TCRdb leaves it blank. TRGV10 is flagged as an ORF with uncertain function. V shed 8 bases, J shed 12 bases, and the junction held 5 bases outside the gene matches. The CDR3 length is 9 residues. Here the CDR3 DNA reads TGTGCTGCGTGGGGTCGGAAACTCTTT. Translating gives CAAWGRKLF.

The V gene is TRGV2, but the J gene lacks a call. The CDR3 loop spans 13 amino acids. CDR1 is EGSNGY, CDR2 YDSYNSKV, per germline. The CDR3 sequence is CATWDGHWLVKIF. The CDR3, as DNA: TGTGCCACCTGGGACGGGCACTGGTTGGTTAAGATATTT.

Ten or more counts support this clone. J is TRGJ1 or TRGJ2 and V is TRGV4. TCRdb carries no J gene annotation; the J gene was assigned here by matching the DNA with germline. The length of the CDR3 is 10 residues. The trim removed 3 bases at V and 9 bases at J, leaving 2 bases unmatched. The germline V gene encodes CDR1 EGSTGY and CDR2 YDSYTSSV. CDR3 region: CATWDTKKLF. The CDR3 nucleotides are TGTGCCACCTGGGATACTAAGAAACTCTTT.

This clone was picked up many times. This chain uses TRGV8 with TRGJ1 or TRGJ2. The J gene, not given by TCRdb, was assigned here from a germline match of the nucleotide sequence. Unmatched junction bases numbered 4, after V lost 1 base and J lost 4 bases. Germline values: CDR1 VENAVY, CDR2 YDSYNSRV. This CDR3 region has 13 residues. This CDR3 reads CATWDSRYYKKLF. CDR3 sequence (DNA): TGTGCCACCTGGGATAGTCGCTATTATAAGAAACTCTTT.

V gene TRGV3 combines with J gene TRGJ1 or TRGJ2. Here the J gene came from matching the DNA to germline, since TCRdb omits it. Trimming removed 3 bases from V and 10 bases from J; junction bases left unmatched: 12. Germline V gene sequence: CDR1 VTNTFY, CDR2 YDVSTARD (reference sequence). The CDR3 length is 13 residues. The CDR3 sequence is CATWDVELLKKLF. Here the CDR3 DNA reads TGTGCCACCTGGGACGTAGAATTATTAAAGAAACTCTTT.

By sample share, this clone is medium-sized. This rearrangement joins TRGV4 to TRGJ1 or TRGJ2. No J gene is reported in TCRdb; it was inferred here by comparing the DNA with germline. Germline-derived CDR1 and CDR2 are EGSTGY and YDSYTSSV. The CDR3 extends over 14 amino acids. V lost 0 bases and J lost 4; bases outside the gene matches: 6. In DNA, the CDR3 is TGTGCCACCTGGGATGGGCCCGAGTATTATAAGAAACTCTTT. This translates into CATWDGPEYYKKLF.

This clone turned up a few times. TCRdb shows a much larger clone's protein in place of this DNA's translation, and the two differ at residue 5, likely through a read error; the protein shown is translated from the DNA. This chain links TRGV8 with TRGJ1 or TRGJ2. Here the J gene came from matching the DNA to germline, since TCRdb omits it. The germline V gene encodes CDR1 VENAVY and CDR2 YDSYNSRV. The trim removed 4 bases at V and 3 bases at J, leaving 3 bases unmatched. CDR3 length equals 12 residues. The CDR3 DNA follows: TGTGCCACCTGGGAATTTTATTATAAGAAACTCTTT. Encoded protein: CATWEFYYKKLF.

Regarding this clone: It is unclear where the CDR3 begins or ends on the DNA, so no DNA is shown, and the CDR3 is as TCRdb lists it. The CDR3 region is CTTVLRGSSTLYYKKLF. The J gene is uncalled and the V gene is TRGV10. TRGV10 is flagged as an ORF with uncertain function. Both ends counted, the CDR3 spans 17 residues.

In the case of this clone: An end of the junction does not agree with germline; a read error may underlie this. This rearrangement joins TRGV10 to TRGJP1. No J gene was available from TCRdb, and it was assigned here by a germline match of the DNA. TRGV10 is recorded as an ORF, its role being uncertain. The CDR3 has 16 amino acids. CDR3 DNA: TGCAGCGTGGGATACGTAAACCACTTGACTGGTTGGGTCAAGATATTT. Amino acid sequence: CSVGYVNHLTGWVKIF.

By frequency in the sample, this clone is medium-sized (0.01 to 0.1%). This chain links TRGV10 with TRGJ1 or TRGJ2. No J gene was available from TCRdb, and it was assigned here by a germline match of the DNA. TRGV10 counts as an open reading frame of uncertain function. The CDR3 has 11 residues. V shed 8 bases, J shed 11 bases, and the junction held 10 bases outside the gene matches. The CDR3 coding sequence is TGTGCTGCGTGGGATTATAAAGAGAAACTCTTT. It specifies CAAWDYKEKLF.

As for this clone: Because the CDR3's place on the DNA is in doubt, the DNA is left out and the CDR3 is given as listed by TCRdb. Here the V gene is TRGV11, but the J gene went uncalled. TRGV11 qualifies as an ORF whose function is uncertain. With termini counted, the CDR3 has 21 amino acids. The CDR3 reads CTTVPAGLVSPRGSTGWFKIF.